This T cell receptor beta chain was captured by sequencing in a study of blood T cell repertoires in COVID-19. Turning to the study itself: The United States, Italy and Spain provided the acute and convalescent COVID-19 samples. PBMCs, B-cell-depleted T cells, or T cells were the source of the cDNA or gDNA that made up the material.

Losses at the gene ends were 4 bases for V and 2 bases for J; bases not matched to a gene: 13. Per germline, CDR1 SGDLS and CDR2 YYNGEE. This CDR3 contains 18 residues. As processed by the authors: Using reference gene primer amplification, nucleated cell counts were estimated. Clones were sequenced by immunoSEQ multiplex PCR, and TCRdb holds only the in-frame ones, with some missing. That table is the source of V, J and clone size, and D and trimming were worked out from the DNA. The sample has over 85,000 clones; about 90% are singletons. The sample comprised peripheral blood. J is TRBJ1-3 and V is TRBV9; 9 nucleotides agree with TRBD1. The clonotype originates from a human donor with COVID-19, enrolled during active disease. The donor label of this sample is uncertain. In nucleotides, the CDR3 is TGTGCCAGCAGCACTGGGACAGGGACCGGAGTAACTGGAAACACCATATATTTT. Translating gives CASSTGTGTGVTGNTIYF.